The rows below give T cell receptor beta chains drawn from one sample of a study of blood T cell repertoires in COVID-19. Data came from immunoSEQ multiplex PCR; TCRdb stores just in-frame clones and leaves some out. Among 40,000 or so clones listed, about four fifths were seen once. The source material was peripheral blood. All receptors come from a man aged 60 to 69 in a cohort sampled during active COVID-19. Each CDR3 is given with its conserved first and last residue. D genes are given only for firm matches. Clone size is stated in some rows and not others, as once, few, many or a class when expanded.

J: TRBJ2-7
D: TRBD2
length: 14
size: -
V: TRBV6-2/TRBV6-3
CDR3: CASSGSRNYREQYF
DNA: TGTGCAAGTAGCGGGTCGCGGAACTACCGCGAGCAGTACTTC

J: TRBJ1-1
D: -
length: 15
size: -
V: TRBV5-1
CDR3: CASSRDTAMNTEAFF
DNA: TGCGCCAGCAGTCGGGACACAGCCATGAACACTGAAGCTTTCTTT

J: TRBJ2-1
D: TRBD1
length: 14
size: -
V: TRBV6-5
CDR3: CASRQGTGDNEQFF
DNA: TGTGCCAGCAGGCAGGGGACAGGGGACAATGAGCAGTTCTTC

J: TRBJ2-1
D: -
length: 14
size: -
V: TRBV18
CDR3: CASSPPLGNGEQFF
DNA: TGTGCCAGCTCACCACCACTAGGGAACGGTGAGCAGTTCTTC

J: TRBJ2-4
D: -
length: 16
size: -
V: TRBV3-1/TRBV3-2
CDR3: CASSQDLALAKNIQYF
DNA: TGTGCCAGCAGCCAAGACCTAGCGTTAGCCAAAAACATTCAGTACTTC

J: TRBJ1-1
D: -
length: 10
size: few
V: TRBV28
CDR3: CASSNDRAFF
DNA: TGTGCCAGCAGTAATGACAGAGCTTTCTTT

J: TRBJ2-7
D: -
length: 13
size: few
V: TRBV27
CDR3: CASSPLASHEQYF
DNA: TGTGCCAGCAGTCCCCTGGCTAGCCACGAGCAGTACTTC

J: TRBJ2-7
D: TRBD1
length: 15
size: -
V: TRBV19
CDR3: CASSQTTGVTYEQYF
DNA: TGTGCCAGTAGTCAAACGACAGGGGTTACCTACGAGCAGTACTTC

J: TRBJ1-1
D: -
length: 14
size: -
V: TRBV19
CDR3: CASFRDRGNTEAFF
DNA: TGTGCCAGTTTTCGCGATCGAGGGAACACTGAAGCTTTCTTT

J: TRBJ2-2
D: TRBD2
length: 20
size: once
V: TRBV7-6
CDR3: CASSLAPGTSGRALTGELFF
DNA: TGTGCCAGCAGCTTAGCTCCCGGGACTAGCGGGAGGGCCCTCACCGGGGAGCTGTTTTTT

J: TRBJ2-7
D: TRBD2
length: 17
size: -
V: TRBV5-3
CDR3: CARSPAIVGGGESEQYF
DNA: TGTGCCAGAAGCCCTGCCATAGTGGGGGGAGGGGAGAGCGAGCAGTACTTC

J: TRBJ2-1
D: TRBD1
length: 14
size: -
V: TRBV5-6
CDR3: CASSLGQGDNEQFF
DNA: TGTGCCAGCAGCTTGGGGCAGGGGGACAATGAGCAGTTCTTC

J: TRBJ2-7
D: TRBD1
length: 15
size: -
V: TRBV9
CDR3: CASSVGRGLIDEQYF
DNA: TGTGCCAGCAGCGTAGGAAGGGGGCTGATCGACGAGCAGTACTTC

J: TRBJ1-5
D: TRBD1
length: 15
size: -
V: TRBV28
CDR3: CASSSPQGAGQPQHF
DNA: TGTGCCAGCAGCTCTCCCCAGGGGGCTGGACAGCCCCAGCATTTT

J: TRBJ2-7
D: TRBD1
length: 15
size: -
V: TRBV5-4
CDR3: CASSRDRGLSYEQYF
DNA: TGTGCCAGCAGCCGGGACAGGGGTCTCTCCTACGAGCAGTACTTC

J: TRBJ2-3
D: TRBD1
length: 14
size: few
V: TRBV6-5
CDR3: CASSPGGSADTQYF
DNA: TGTGCCAGCAGCCCAGGGGGAAGCGCAGATACGCAGTATTTT

J: TRBJ1-5
D: -
length: 16
size: -
V: TRBV15
CDR3: CATSRDIRASNQPQHF
DNA: TGTGCCACCAGCAGAGATATCAGGGCTAGCAATCAGCCCCAGCATTTT

J: TRBJ1-4
D: -
length: 15
size: -
V: TRBV7-6
CDR3: CASSLGGLTNEKLFF
DNA: TGTGCCAGCAGCTTAGGGGGCCTGACTAATGAAAAACTGTTTTTT

J: TRBJ2-2
D: TRBD2
length: 17
size: few
V: TRBV9
CDR3: CASSVGMGLVDTGELFF
DNA: TGTGCCAGCAGCGTAGGGATGGGACTAGTGGACACCGGGGAGCTGTTTTTT

J: TRBJ2-5
D: TRBD1
length: 12
size: once
V: TRBV30
CDR3: CAWGGTGETQYF
DNA: TGTGCCTGGGGGGGGACAGGAGAGACCCAGTACTTC

J: TRBJ1-2
D: TRBD1
length: 13
size: -
V: TRBV28
CDR3: CATRTGGPYGYTF
DNA: TGTGCCACCCGGACAGGGGGACCCTATGGCTACACCTTC

J: TRBJ2-3
D: -
length: 15
size: once
V: TRBV11-2
CDR3: CASSLDRQGADTQYF
DNA: TGTGCCAGCAGCTTAGATAGGCAGGGTGCAGATACGCAGTATTTT

J: TRBJ1-3
D: -
length: 13
size: -
V: TRBV27
CDR3: CASRTGTRNTIYF
DNA: TGTGCCAGCAGGACCGGCACTAGAAACACCATATATTTT

J: TRBJ2-2
D: -
length: 16
size: -
V: TRBV5-5
CDR3: CASSLSILLNTGELFF
DNA: TGTGCCAGCAGCCTCTCGATATTACTGAACACCGGGGAGCTGTTTTTT

J: TRBJ2-7
D: TRBD1
length: 17
size: few
V: TRBV13
CDR3: CASSALEGQGLEVEQYF
DNA: TGTGCCAGCAGCGCCTTGGAGGGACAGGGCTTGGAGGTGGAGCAGTACTTC

J: TRBJ2-7
D: -
length: 13
size: -
V: TRBV24-1
CDR3: CATSDPIGDEQYF
DNA: TGTGCCACCAGTGACCCGATAGGGGACGAGCAGTACTTC

J: TRBJ1-6
D: -
length: 11
size: -
V: TRBV5-8
CDR3: CASSFGSPLHF
DNA: TGTGCCAGCAGCTTCGGGTCACCCCTCCACTTT